One and the same sample provided the 25 T cell receptor beta chains below, sequenced in a study of metastatic and nonmetastatic thyroid tumors. Via MiXCR, TCRdb re-called the PCR reads. In the table there are 30,000 to 35,000 clones, around 28% of which are singletons. No patient received treatment before thyroid surgery. Sequences were obtained from blood. These receptors were collected from a female donor with papillary thyroid cancer or a benign thyroid nodule (not recorded which). Some clones in this sample may be carry-over from other donors' samples.

This clone has at least ten counts. This clone may be a read error of a much larger clone one base away. J is TRBJ2-4 and V is TRBV28; 8 bases align to TRBD1. V shed 4 bases, J shed 8 bases, and the junction held 10 bases outside the gene matches. Germline V gene sequence: CDR1 MDHEN, CDR2 SYDVKM. The CDR3 runs to 15 residues. CDR3 coding DNA: TGTGCCAGCAGTTCACAGGGGGTTGGAGAAGACATTCAGTACTTC. This codes for CASSSQGVGEDIQYF.

This clone was counted many times. V and J are TRBV19 and TRBJ1-6; D remains ambiguous. Germline V gene sequence: CDR1 LNHDA, CDR2 SQIVND (reference sequence). V was pared by 3 bases and J by 3 bases, with 15 bases between. The CDR3 loop spans 17 amino acids. The CDR3 here is CASSIFPGPNYNSPLHF. CDR3 nucleotides: TGTGCCAGTAGTATCTTCCCCGGGCCTAACTATAATTCACCCCTCCACTTT.

The chain carries TRBV6-1 and TRBJ2-7; D unclear. Germline V lookup: CDR1 MNHNS, CDR2 SASEGT. This CDR3 is built from 16 residues. Trimming stripped 6 bases from V and 2 bases from J, with 20 bases between. Here the CDR3 reads CASSPVGRLGTYEQYF. The CDR3 region has the DNA TGTGCCAGCAGCCCCGTCGGGCGCCTTGGAACCTACGAGCAGTACTTC.

Of note for this clone: Here the CDR3 omits its conserved ending phenylalanine or tryptophan, so a read error is the likely source. The chain employs TRBV12-3 or TRBV12-4 and TRBJ2-5; D possibly corresponds to TRBD1 (5 bases). Trimming took off 5 bases at V and 7 bases at J, with 20 bases between the two ends. The CDR3 consists of 15 residues. The CDR3 nucleotides are TGTGCCAGCAGTGCTATGCCAGGGTCACACGGGACCCAGTACCCC. Translated, it gives CASSAMPGSHGTQYP.

Comment on this clone: The junction departs from germline at one end; a sequencing error may be responsible. The DNA of the CDR3 is TGTGCCAGCAGCTCGACTGGACAGTGGATTCTCGACGAGCATTACTTC. Translating it yields CASSSTGQWILDEHYF. The rearrangement links TRBV11-2 to TRBJ2-7; D possibly corresponds to TRBD1 (6 bases). Germline values: CDR1 SGHAT, CDR2 FQNNGV. The CDR3 loop spans 16 amino acids.

This clone occurred many times. The chain links TRBV11-2 to TRBJ2-7, with 7 nucleotides matching TRBD2. Losses at the gene ends were 1 base for V and 0 bases for J; bases not matched to a gene: 6. Germline CDR1 reads SGHAT; CDR2 reads FQNNGV. The CDR3 runs to 16 residues. DNA of the CDR3: TGTGCCAGCAGCTTAGTACAGACTAGCAGCTCCTACGAGCAGTACTTC. Translating gives CASSLVQTSSSYEQYF.

This clone was detected ten times or more. This rearrangement joins TRBV18 to TRBJ1-1; 7 nucleotides match TRBD1. The CDR3 has 13 amino acids. CDR1 and CDR2 (germline): KGHSH, LQKENI. The V and J ends lost 6 bases and 2 bases, in that order; junction bases with no gene match: 3. In DNA, the CDR3 is TGTGCCAGCTCTCGACAGGGAAACACTGAAGCTTTCTTT. As protein: CASSRQGNTEAFF.

This clone occurred a few times. J is TRBJ2-7 and V is TRBV7-9, with D tentatively TRBD2 (6 bases). CDR3 length: 15 residues. Trimming left V 3 bases short and J 7 bases short, with 19 bases between. Germline loops: CDR1 SEHNR, CDR2 FQNEAQ (reference sequence). CDR3: CASSFNRGTYNEQYF. The DNA for the CDR3 is TGTGCCAGCAGCTTTAATCGGGGGACCTACAATGAGCAGTACTTC.

This clone was picked up many times. The chain combines TRBV20-1 with TRBJ2-2; no firm D call. CDR3 length: 13 residues. Deletions cut 1 base from V and 4 bases from J, with 7 bases between. CDR1 and CDR2 (germline): DFQATT, SNEGSKA (reference sequence). The CDR3 sequence: CSARGPTTGELFF. As DNA, the CDR3 is TGCAGTGCTAGAGGACCAACCACCGGGGAGCTGTTTTTT.

The genes are TRBV5-1 and TRBJ2-2; 7 bases are a match to TRBD1. Germline loops: CDR1 SGHRS, CDR2 YFSETQ. V lost 4 bases to trimming and J lost 4 bases; unmatched junction nucleotides: 7. The CDR3 totals 15 residues. In DNA, the CDR3 is TGCGCCAGCAGCCCAACAGGGGTCGGCACCGGGGAGCTGTTTTTT. This encodes CASSPTGVGTGELFF.

Worth noting for this clone: Its ends do not fully match the called genes, so a read error is possible. CDR3 nucleotides: TGTGCCAGCAGTGAGCTGAGCACAGATACGCACTATTTT. Protein product: CASSELSTDTHYF. The rearrangement joins TRBV6-4 to TRBJ2-3; no reliable D call. Germline-derived CDR1 and CDR2 are MRHNA and SNTAGT. The CDR3 is 13 residues long.

V and J are TRBV20-1 and TRBJ1-1, with 10 bases that match TRBD1. Germline assignment: CDR1 DFQATT and CDR2 SNEGSKA (reference sequence). The CDR3 consists of 17 residues. With 6 bases clipped from V and 0 bases from J, the junction kept 13 bases outside the gene matches. CDR3 in amino acids: CSALLRDRGLLNTEAFF. The CDR3 bases are TGCAGTGCGTTGCTCCGTGACAGGGGGCTATTGAACACTGAAGCTTTCTTT.

The gene calls are TRBV12-3 or TRBV12-4 and TRBJ1-2, with D possibly matching TRBD1 (6 bases). This CDR3 contains 13 residues. The ends were cut back, 6 bases at V and 7 bases at J, with 15 bases in the middle. The CDR3 DNA follows: TGTGCCAGCAGGGACAGCGGGCCCCTTGGCTACACCTTC. Protein sequence: CASRDSGPLGYTF.

This clone was observed many times. The chain couples TRBV24-1 to TRBJ1-1, with 8 bases identical to TRBD1. V trimming: 11 bases; J trimming: 1 base; junction bases outside the gene matches: 14. Per the germline V gene, CDR1 is KGHDR and CDR2 is SFDVKD. The CDR3 consists of 16 residues. The CDR3 DNA follows: TGTGCCATGCGGTTGGACAGGGAGTTTGGGAACACTGAAGCTTTCTTT. As protein: CAMRLDREFGNTEAFF.

The chain employs TRBV7-3 and TRBJ2-1; 10 bases are shared with TRBD2. The V segment lost 0 bases and the J segment 5 bases; nucleotides outside the gene matches: 1. In germline, CDR1 is SGHTA, CDR2 FQGTGA. The CDR3 spans 15 residues. This CDR3 reads CASSLTSGRNNEQFF. In nucleotides, the CDR3 is TGTGCCAGCAGCTTAACTAGCGGGAGGAACAATGAGCAGTTCTTC.

This clone has a handful of counts. This chain uses TRBV28 with TRBJ2-3, with TRBD1 matching over 9 bases. Trimming took 2 bases from V and 3 from J; bases not matched to a gene: 3. Germline CDR1 and CDR2: MDHEN and SYDVKM. The CDR3 has 15 amino acids. The CDR3 here is CASSLGGTGTDTQYF. The CDR3 DNA sequence: TGTGCCAGCAGTTTAGGGGGGACAGGGACAGATACGCAGTATTTT.

This rearrangement joins TRBV27 to TRBJ2-1; 7 bases agree with TRBD2. Trimming at V came to 1 base and at J to 2 bases, leaving 2 bases not matched to a gene. The CDR3 is 15 amino acids. CDR1 MNHEY and CDR2 SMNVEV come from the germline V gene (reference sequence). The CDR3 DNA is TGTGCCAGCAGTTTATGGGGGGGAACCTACAATGAGCAGTTCTTC. Residues: CASSLWGGTYNEQFF.

This clone was recorded a few times. V is TRBV27 and J is TRBJ1-1; D is uncertain. Germline lookup yields CDR1 MNHEY and CDR2 SMNVEV (reference sequence). This CDR3 is 14 amino acids long. V lost 5 bases, J lost 4 bases, and 14 bases lay in between. The DNA of the CDR3 is TGTGCCAGCAGTCGAACCCGGACGATCACTGAAGCTTTCTTT. This translates into CASSRTRTITEAFF.

In its sample, this clone was seen many times. V gene TRBV30 combines with J gene TRBJ2-1; D is undetermined. The germline V and J ends were trimmed by 0 bases and 5 bases, with 8 bases remaining between them. The CDR3 is made up of 13 amino acids. CDR1 and CDR2 from the germline V gene are GTSNPN and SVGIG (reference sequence). The CDR3 DNA is TGTGCCTGGAGTGTATTGCCACACAATGAGCAGTTCTTC. It is translated as CAWSVLPHNEQFF.

The rearrangement uses TRBV13 and TRBJ1-1; D remains unclear. From germline, CDR1 is PRHDT and CDR2 FYEKMQ (reference sequence). Trimming shortened V by 6 bases and J by 8 bases, and 16 bases separated the two germline ends. The CDR3 length is 13 residues. The CDR3 nucleotides are TGTGCCAGCAGGCGCACCGCTGGCCCAGAAGCTTTCTTT. Its protein is CASRRTAGPEAFF.

By share, this clone counts as medium-sized (0.01 to 0.1%). The same CDR3 is also encoded by other DNA sequences in this sample. V usage is TRBV12-3 or TRBV12-4 and J usage is TRBJ1-5; a weak D match, TRBD1 (5 bases). This CDR3 comprises 14 residues. The V gene lost 4 bases and the J gene lost 5 bases, with 12 bases spanning the gap. DNA for the CDR3: TGTGCCAGCAGTTCCGGGTCAGGGCATCAGCCCCAGCATTTT. Its translation: CASSSGSGHQPQHF.

This clone occurred many times. Other DNA sequences from this sample encode an identical CDR3 as well. The rearrangement joins TRBV27 to TRBJ1-1; no clear D. In germline, CDR1 is MNHEY, CDR2 SMNVEV (reference sequence). The CDR3 is 15 amino acids. The germline V and J ends were trimmed by 2 bases and 2 bases, with 12 bases remaining between them. DNA for the CDR3: TGTGCCAGCAGTTTAACGGGCCGAGCAAACACTGAAGCTTTCTTT. It translates to CASSLTGRANTEAFF.

In this sample, this clone turned up many times. This chain uses TRBV6-2 or TRBV6-3 with TRBJ1-3; a weak D match, TRBD1 (6 bases). The V end was cut by 6 bases, the J end by 3 bases, with 15 bases between. The germline V gene encodes CDR1 MNHEY and CDR2 SVGEGT. The CDR3 is 15 amino acids. The CDR3 DNA follows: TGTGCCAGCAGCCGCCCATACAGGGTTGGAAACACCATATATTTT. Translated, it gives CASSRPYRVGNTIYF.

This clone has at least ten counts. V and J are TRBV20-1 and TRBJ2-3; D possibly matches TRBD1 or TRBD2 (6 bases each). This CDR3 contains 15 residues. CDR1 is DFQATT, CDR2 SNEGSKA, per germline (reference sequence). The V gene lost 1 base and the J gene lost 4 bases, with 15 bases spanning the gap. The chain's CDR3 is CSARVGGLNADTQYF. For the CDR3, the DNA is TGCAGTGCTAGAGTCGGGGGCCTTAACGCAGATACGCAGTATTTT.

This clone has more than one count but fewer than ten. The chain uses TRBV20-1 and TRBJ1-1; 7 positions match TRBD1. The J segment lost 8 bases and the V segment lost 1 base, leaving 10 bases of the junction unmatched. This CDR3 is 14 amino acids long. Germline V gene data show CDR1 as DFQATT and CDR2 as SNEGSKA (reference sequence). CDR3 loop: CSARGISRGREAFF. The CDR3 bases are TGCAGTGCTAGAGGTATTTCGAGGGGGCGGGAAGCTTTCTTT.